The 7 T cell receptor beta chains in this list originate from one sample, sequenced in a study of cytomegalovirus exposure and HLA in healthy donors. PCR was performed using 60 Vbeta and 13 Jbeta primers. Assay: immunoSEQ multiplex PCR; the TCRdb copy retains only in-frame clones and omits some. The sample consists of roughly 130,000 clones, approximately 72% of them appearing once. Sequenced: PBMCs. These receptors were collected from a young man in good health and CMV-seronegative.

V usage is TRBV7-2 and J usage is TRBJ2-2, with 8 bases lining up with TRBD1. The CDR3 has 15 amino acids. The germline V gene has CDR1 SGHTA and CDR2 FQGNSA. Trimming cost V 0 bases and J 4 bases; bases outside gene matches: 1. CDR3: CASSLAGQVTGELFF. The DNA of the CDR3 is TGTGCCAGCAGCTTAGCGGGACAGGTCACCGGGGAGCTGTTTTTT.

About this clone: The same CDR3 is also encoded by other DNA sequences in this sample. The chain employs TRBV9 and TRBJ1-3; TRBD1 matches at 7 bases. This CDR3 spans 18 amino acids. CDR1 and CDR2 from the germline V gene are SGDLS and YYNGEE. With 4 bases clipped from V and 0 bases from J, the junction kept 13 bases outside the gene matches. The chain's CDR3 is CASSLGTGQTGSGNTIYF. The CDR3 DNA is TGTGCCAGCAGCCTCGGGACGGGACAGACGGGCTCTGGAAACACCATATATTTT.

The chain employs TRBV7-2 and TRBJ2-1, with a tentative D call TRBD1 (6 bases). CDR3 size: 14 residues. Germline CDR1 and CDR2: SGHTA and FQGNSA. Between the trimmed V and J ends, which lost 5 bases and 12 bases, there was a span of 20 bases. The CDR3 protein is CASSPHQQGCGQFF. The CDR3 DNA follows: TGTGCCAGCAGCCCGCACCAACAGGGTTGCGGGCAGTTCTTC.

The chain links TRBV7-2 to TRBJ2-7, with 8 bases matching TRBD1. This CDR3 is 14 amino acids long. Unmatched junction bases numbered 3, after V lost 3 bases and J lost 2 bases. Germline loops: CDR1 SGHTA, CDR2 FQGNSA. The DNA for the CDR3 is TGTGCCAGCAGCTTGACAGGGGTGCCCTACGAGCAGTACTTC. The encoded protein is CASSLTGVPYEQYF. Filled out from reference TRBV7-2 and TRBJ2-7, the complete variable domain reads GAGVSQSPSNKVTEKGKDVELRCDPISGHTALYWYRQSLGQGLEFLIYFQGNSAPDKSGLPSDRFSAERTGGSVSTLTIQRTQQEDSAVYLCASSLTGVPYEQYFGPGTRLTVT.

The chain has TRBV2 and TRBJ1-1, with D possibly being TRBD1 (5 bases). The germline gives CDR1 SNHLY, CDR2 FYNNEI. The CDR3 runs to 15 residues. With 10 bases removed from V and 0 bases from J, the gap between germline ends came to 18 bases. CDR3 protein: CATKLQEHMNTEAFF. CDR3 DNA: TGTGCCACCAAGCTACAGGAACATATGAACACTGAAGCTTTCTTT. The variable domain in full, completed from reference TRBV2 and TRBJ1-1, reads EPEVTQTPSHQVTQMGQEVILRCVPISNHLYFYWYRQILGQKVEFLVSFYNNEISEKSEIFDDQFSVERPDGSNFTLKIRSTKLEDSAMYFCATKLQEHMNTEAFFGQGTRLTVV.

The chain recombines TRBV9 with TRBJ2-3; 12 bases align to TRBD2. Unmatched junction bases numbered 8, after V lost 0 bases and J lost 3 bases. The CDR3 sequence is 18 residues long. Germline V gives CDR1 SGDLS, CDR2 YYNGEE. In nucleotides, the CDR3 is TGTGCCAGCAGCGTAGGCCTAGCGGGGGGGCGGGGAACAGATACGCAGTATTTT. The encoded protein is CASSVGLAGGRGTDTQYF.

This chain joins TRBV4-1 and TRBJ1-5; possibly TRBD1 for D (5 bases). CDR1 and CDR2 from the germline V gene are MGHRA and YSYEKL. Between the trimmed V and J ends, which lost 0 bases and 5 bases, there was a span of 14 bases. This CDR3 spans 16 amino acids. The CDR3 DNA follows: TGCGCCAGCAGCCAAGATCGAGGAGGGGCCCATCAGCCCCAGCATTTT. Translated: CASSQDRGGAHQPQHF.